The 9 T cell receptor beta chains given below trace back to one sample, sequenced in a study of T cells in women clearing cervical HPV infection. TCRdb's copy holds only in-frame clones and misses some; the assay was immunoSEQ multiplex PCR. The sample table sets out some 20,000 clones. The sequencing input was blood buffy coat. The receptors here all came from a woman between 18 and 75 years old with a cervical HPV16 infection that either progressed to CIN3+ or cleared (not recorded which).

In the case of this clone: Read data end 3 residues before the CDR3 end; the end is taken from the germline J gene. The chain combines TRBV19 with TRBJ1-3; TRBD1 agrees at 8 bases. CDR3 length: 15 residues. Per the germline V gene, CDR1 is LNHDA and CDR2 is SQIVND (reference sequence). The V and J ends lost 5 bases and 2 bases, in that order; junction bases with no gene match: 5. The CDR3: CASSGTGGPGNTIYF. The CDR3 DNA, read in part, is TGTGCCAGTAGTGGCACAGGGGGACCTGGAAACACC.

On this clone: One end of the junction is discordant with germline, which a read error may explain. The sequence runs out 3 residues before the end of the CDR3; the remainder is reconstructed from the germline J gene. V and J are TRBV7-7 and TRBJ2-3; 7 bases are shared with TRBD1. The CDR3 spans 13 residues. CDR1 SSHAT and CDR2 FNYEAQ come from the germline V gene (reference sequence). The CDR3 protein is CASSHRGQETQYF. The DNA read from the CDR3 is TGTGCTAGCAGCCACAGGGGTCAAGAGACG.

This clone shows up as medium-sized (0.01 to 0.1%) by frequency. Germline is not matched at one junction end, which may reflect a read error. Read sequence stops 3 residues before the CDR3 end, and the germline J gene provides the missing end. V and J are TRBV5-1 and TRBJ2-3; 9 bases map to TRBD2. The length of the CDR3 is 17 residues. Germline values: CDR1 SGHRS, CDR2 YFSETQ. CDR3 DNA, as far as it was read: TGCGCCAGCAGCGAAACGACTAGCGGAATCAGCACGGATACG. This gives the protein CASSETTSGISTDT. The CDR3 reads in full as CASSETTSGISTDTQYF.

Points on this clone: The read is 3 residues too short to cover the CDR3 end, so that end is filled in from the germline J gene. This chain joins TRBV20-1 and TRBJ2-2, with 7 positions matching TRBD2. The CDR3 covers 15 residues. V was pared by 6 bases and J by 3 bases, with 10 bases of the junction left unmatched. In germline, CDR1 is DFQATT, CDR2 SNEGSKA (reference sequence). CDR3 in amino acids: CSADPGLADTGELFF. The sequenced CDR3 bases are TGCAGTGCCGACCCGGGGCTAGCGGACACCGGGGAG.

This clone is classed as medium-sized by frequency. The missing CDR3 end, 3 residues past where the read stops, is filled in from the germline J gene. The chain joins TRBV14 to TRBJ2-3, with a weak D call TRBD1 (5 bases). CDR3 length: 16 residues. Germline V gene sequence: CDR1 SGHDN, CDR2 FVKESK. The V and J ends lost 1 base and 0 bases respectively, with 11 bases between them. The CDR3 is CASSQGATASTDTQYF. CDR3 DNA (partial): TGTGCCAGCAGCCAAGGAGCGACAGCGAGCACAGATACG.

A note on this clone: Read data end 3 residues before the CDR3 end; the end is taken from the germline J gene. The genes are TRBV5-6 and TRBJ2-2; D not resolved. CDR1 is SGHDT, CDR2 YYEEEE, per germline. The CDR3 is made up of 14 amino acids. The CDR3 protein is CASSLDSLNSPLFF. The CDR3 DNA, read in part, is TGTGCCAGCAGCTTGGACAGCCTAAATTCACCG.

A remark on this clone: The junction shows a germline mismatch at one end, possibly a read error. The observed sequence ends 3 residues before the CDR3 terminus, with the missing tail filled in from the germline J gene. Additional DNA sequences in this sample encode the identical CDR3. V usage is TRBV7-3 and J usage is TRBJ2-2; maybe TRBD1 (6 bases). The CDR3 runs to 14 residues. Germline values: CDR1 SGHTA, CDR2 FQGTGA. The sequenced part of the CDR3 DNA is TGTGCCAGCAGCTTCGGGACAAACGCCGGAGAG. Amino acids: CASSFGTNAGE. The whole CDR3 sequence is CASSFGTNAGELFF.

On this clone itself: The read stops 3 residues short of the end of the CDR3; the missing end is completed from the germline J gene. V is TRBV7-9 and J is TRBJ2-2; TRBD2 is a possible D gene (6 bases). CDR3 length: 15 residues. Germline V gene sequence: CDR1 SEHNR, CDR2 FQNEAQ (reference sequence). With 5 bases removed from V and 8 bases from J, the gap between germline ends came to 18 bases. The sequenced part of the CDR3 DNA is TGTGCCAGCAGCGGCGGGACTCACGCCTTGGGGGAG. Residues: CASSGGTHALGE. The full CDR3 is CASSGGTHALGELFF.

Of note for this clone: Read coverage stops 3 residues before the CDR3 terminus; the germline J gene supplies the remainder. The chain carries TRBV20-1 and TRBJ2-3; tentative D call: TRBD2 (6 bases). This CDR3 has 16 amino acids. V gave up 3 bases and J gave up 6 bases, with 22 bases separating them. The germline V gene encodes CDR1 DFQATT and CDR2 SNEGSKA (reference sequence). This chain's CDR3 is CSASVRRGKKRDTQYF. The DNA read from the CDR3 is TGCAGTGCTAGTGTACGTCGCGGGAAGAAGCGGGATACG.